The source of this T cell receptor beta chain is a study of response to subunit inactivated influenza vaccine. Each CDR3 protein gets one entry after TCRdb re-called the RT-PCR reads with MiXCR. This repertoire shows around 500,000 distinct CDR3 sequences, approximately 10% found once; its top ten account for roughly 12%. This clonotype is large (0.1 to 1%) by share. This CDR3 has 11 residues. Germline V lookup: CDR1 SQVTM, CDR2 ANQGSEA. Trimming cost V 7 bases and J 4 bases, with 10 bases left between them. J is TRBJ1-2 and V is TRBV29-1, with TRBD1 as a possible D gene (5 bases). The receptor was derived from a man aged 50 or older who received an inactivated influenza vaccine. Material: PBMCs from blood, obtained roughly 48 days after vaccination. This chain's CDR3 is CSGEGTYGYTF. DNA for the CDR3: TGCAGCGGAGAAGGGACCTATGGCTACACCTTC.